These 24 T cell receptor beta chains were sequenced from one sample in a study of blood T cell repertoires in COVID-19 (TCRdb year 2020). The receptor library was made with the immunoSEQ multiplex PCR assay. Held by TCRdb, this immuneACCESS table contains in-frame sequences only and omits some clones. Under half of the omission traces to an unresolved V gene where checked; the cause of the rest is unknown. Counted in this sample were tens of thousands of clones; 70% to 80% of them appeared once. The ten most abundant clones make up around 20% of the sample. The sample was peripheral blood. Receptors were obtained from a man in his fifties with active or convalescent COVID-19.

The chain has TRBV11-3 and TRBJ1-1; D unclear. This CDR3 region has 13 residues. Germline lookup yields CDR1 SGHNT and CDR2 YENEEA. Trimming pared 3 bases from V and 6 bases from J, leaving 11 bases between. In DNA, the CDR3 is TGTGCCAGCAGCTTTAGAGCCGGGGCTGAAGCTTTCTTT. Translated: CASSFRAGAEAFF.

This chain connects TRBV5-5 to TRBJ2-7; D perhaps matches TRBD2 (6 bases). Trimming left V 4 bases short and J 2 bases short, with 19 bases between. CDR3 size: 16 residues. CDR1 and CDR2 from the germline V gene are SGHKS and YYEKEE (reference sequence). The CDR3 coding sequence is TGTGCCAGCAGCCTTTCCGGGACTCAAAGCACCTACGAGCAGTACTTC. Translated: CASSLSGTQSTYEQYF.

The rearrangement links TRBV29-1 to TRBJ2-1; TRBD1 matches at 9 bases. The V gene's germline CDR1 is SQVTM and CDR2 ANQGSEA. Trimming removed 7 bases from V and 7 bases from J; junction bases left unmatched: 8. The CDR3 runs to 13 residues. This CDR3 reads CSATGQGGNEQFF. CDR3 nucleotide sequence: TGCAGCGCTACGGGACAGGGAGGTAATGAGCAGTTCTTC.

This rearrangement joins TRBV27 to TRBJ2-3, with TRBD2 identical over 9 bases. This CDR3 contains 16 residues. V lost 6 bases to trimming and J lost 3 bases; unmatched junction nucleotides: 10. In germline, CDR1 is MNHEY, CDR2 SMNVEV (reference sequence). CDR3 coding DNA: TGTGCCAGCAGAGATAGCGGGGGCCGTGGGACAGATACGCAGTATTTT. Translated: CASRDSGGRGTDTQYF.

V and J are TRBV19 and TRBJ2-5; 10 bases agree with TRBD1. Germline lookup yields CDR1 LNHDA and CDR2 SQIVND (reference sequence). The J segment lost 4 bases and the V segment lost 9 bases, leaving 11 bases of the junction unmatched. This CDR3 region has 15 residues. CDR3: CASALGQGIIETQYF. CDR3 DNA sequence: TGTGCCAGCGCCCTGGGACAGGGGATAATAGAGACCCAGTACTTC. Filled out from reference TRBV19 and TRBJ2-5, the complete variable domain reads DGGITQSPKYLFRKEGQNVTLSCEQNLNHDAMYWYRQDPGQGLRLIYYSQIVNDFQKGDIAEGYSVSREKKESFPLTVTSAQKNPTAFYLCASALGQGIIETQYFGPGTRLLVL.

This chain joins TRBV13 and TRBJ1-5; D gene unclear. CDR3 size: 13 residues. V lost 3 bases and J 5 bases, leaving 8 bases between the germline ends. Germline V gene data show CDR1 as PRHDT and CDR2 as FYEKMQ (reference sequence). CDR3 protein: CASSFGEYQPQHF. The CDR3 bases are TGTGCCAGCAGCTTCGGGGAGTATCAGCCCCAGCATTTT.

This clone has only a few counts. Additional DNA sequences in this sample encode the identical CDR3. V gene TRBV5-4 combines with J gene TRBJ1-1, with D possibly TRBD1 on 5 matching bases. Trimming stripped 0 bases from V and 2 bases from J, with 11 bases between. This CDR3 spans 15 amino acids. The V gene's germline CDR1 is SGHNT and CDR2 YYREEE (reference sequence). The CDR3 nucleotides are TGTGCCAGCAGCTTGGGGGCTCAGGGAAACACTGAAGCTTTCTTT. It codes for CASSLGAQGNTEAFF.

This clone was recorded a few times. This chain uses TRBV30 with TRBJ2-2; possibly TRBD1 for D (5 bases). The germline gives CDR1 GTSNPN, CDR2 SVGIG (reference sequence). CDR3 length: 14 amino acids. V was shortened by 5 bases and J by 3 bases, with 13 bases between the two germline ends. CDR3 region: CAWGSRVDTGELFF. The CDR3 nucleotides read TGTGCCTGGGGATCCAGGGTCGACACCGGGGAGCTGTTTTTT.

This rearrangement joins TRBV6-5 to TRBJ1-2, with TRBD1 identical over 7 bases. V shed 6 bases and J 5 bases; nucleotides not matched to a gene: 6. CDR3 length equals 13 residues. Per germline, CDR1 MNHEY and CDR2 SVGAGI. The CDR3 loop reads CASRKTGNYGYTF. The CDR3 nucleotides read TGTGCCAGCAGAAAGACAGGGAATTATGGCTACACCTTC.

The V call is TRBV20-1, the J call TRBJ1-4; D gene uncertain. V lost 3 bases and J 2 bases, leaving 16 bases between the germline ends. The germline V gene encodes CDR1 DFQATT and CDR2 SNEGSKA (reference sequence). This CDR3 region has 16 residues. The CDR3 sequence is CSASGLRGRTNEKLFF. CDR3 nucleotide sequence: TGCAGTGCTAGTGGACTCCGGGGAAGGACTAATGAAAAACTGTTTTTT.

The rearrangement uses TRBV29-1 and TRBJ2-2, with TRBD1 matching over 7 bases. The germline V gene encodes CDR1 SQVTM and CDR2 ANQGSEA. The CDR3 is made up of 14 amino acids. V lost 3 bases, J lost 6 bases, and 7 bases stayed unmatched. CDR3 loop: CSVEWPGQAGELFF. The CDR3 nucleotides are TGCAGCGTTGAGTGGCCAGGACAGGCCGGGGAGCTGTTTTTT.

This chain links TRBV19 with TRBJ1-5; 9 bases match TRBD1. V was pared by 6 bases and J by 5 bases, with 5 bases of the junction left unmatched. The CDR3 runs 14 residues. Germline CDR1 is LNHDA and CDR2 is SQIVND (reference sequence). The CDR3 loop reads CASRRTGADQPQHF. The CDR3, as DNA: TGTGCCAGTAGGCGGACAGGGGCGGATCAGCCCCAGCATTTT.

This clone qualifies as medium-sized. The chain is built from TRBV3-1 (or the pseudogene TRBV3-2) and TRBJ1-3, with 8 positions matching TRBD1. Looked up from germline, CDR1 is LGHDT and CDR2 is YNNKEL (reference sequence). CDR3 size: 18 residues. V shed 3 bases and J 0 bases; nucleotides not matched to a gene: 10. For the CDR3, the DNA is TGTGCCAGCAGCCAGGGGGGGCAGGGGGCCAACTCTGGAAACACCATATATTTT. This encodes CASSQGGQGANSGNTIYF.

The V gene is TRBV7-8, the J gene TRBJ2-7, with TRBD1 matching 8 bases. The junction had 16 bases not matched to a gene; V was cut back by 5 bases and J by 4 bases. The CDR3 contains 17 residues. The V gene's germline CDR1 is SGHVS and CDR2 FQNEAQ. The CDR3 DNA reads TGTGCCAGCAGCCCATTCCCCCAGGACAGGGAGTTTTACGAGCAGTACTTC. It is translated as CASSPFPQDREFYEQYF.

The chain employs TRBV25-1 and TRBJ2-2; the D gene is possibly TRBD1 (5 bases). The V end lost 6 bases, the J end lost 2 bases, and 10 bases lay between the germline ends. The CDR3 loop spans 14 amino acids. Germline CDR1 reads MGHDK; CDR2 reads SYGVNS. The CDR3, as DNA: TGTGCCAGCAGACCGCAGGGTAACACCGGGGAGCTGTTTTTT. Protein product: CASRPQGNTGELFF.

The V call is TRBV19, the J call TRBJ2-2, with 8 bases fitting TRBD2. Germline CDR1 and CDR2: LNHDA and SQIVND (reference sequence). The V gene end was trimmed by 8 bases and the J gene end by 7 bases; junction bases not matched to a gene: 3. The CDR3 spans 12 residues. CDR3 sequence: CASRRGGGELFF. The CDR3 DNA follows: TGTGCCAGTCGCCGGGGGGGCGGGGAGCTGTTTTTT. The whole variable domain, filled in from reference TRBV19 and TRBJ2-2, reads DGGITQSPKYLFRKEGQNVTLSCEQNLNHDAMYWYRQDPGQGLRLIYYSQIVNDFQKGDIAEGYSVSREKKESFPLTVTSAQKNPTAFYLCASRRGGGELFFGEGSRLTVL.

This clone was counted a single time. The chain links TRBV2 to TRBJ2-3; 8 nucleotides match TRBD2. The J segment lost 1 base and the V segment lost 2 bases, leaving 14 bases of the junction unmatched. The CDR3 is made up of 19 amino acids. The V gene's germline CDR1 is SNHLY and CDR2 FYNNEI. CDR3 DNA: TGTGCCAGCAGTGAAAGGGGGGTTAGCGGGGTTAAACGCACAGATACGCAGTATTTT. Protein product: CASSERGVSGVKRTDTQYF.

The rearrangement uses TRBV6-1 and TRBJ1-6; maybe TRBD1 (5 bases). This CDR3 is built from 15 residues. V dropped 2 bases and J dropped 6 bases, with 11 bases sitting between them. The germline V gene encodes CDR1 MNHNS and CDR2 SASEGT. CDR3 DNA: TGTGCCAGCAGTGAAACCGGGGGAGGTAATTCACCCCTCCACTTT. This codes for CASSETGGGNSPLHF.

The rearrangement links TRBV27 to TRBJ1-4, with 8 bases fitting TRBD1. The CDR3 has 14 amino acids. Germline V gene data show CDR1 as MNHEY and CDR2 as SMNVEV (reference sequence). V trimming: 5 bases; J trimming: 7 bases; junction bases outside the gene matches: 6. DNA of the CDR3: TGTGCCAGCAGTAAGGACAGGGTGATTGAAAAACTGTTTTTT. Translating gives CASSKDRVIEKLFF.

This chain uses TRBV2 with TRBJ1-5; D is unclear. The CDR3 has 14 residues. Germline-derived CDR1 and CDR2 are SNHLY and FYNNEI. Trimming shortened V by 4 bases and J by 4 bases, and 11 bases separated the two germline ends. CDR3 loop: CASSGTFPNQPQHF. CDR3 nucleotides: TGTGCCAGCAGTGGGACTTTTCCGAATCAGCCCCAGCATTTT.

The chain couples TRBV5-1 to TRBJ2-7; 9 bases agree with TRBD1. The CDR3 is made up of 14 amino acids. The ends lost 4 bases at V and 4 bases at J; junction bases unmatched: 6. Germline V gives CDR1 SGHRS, CDR2 YFSETQ. CDR3 sequence reads: CASSPGTGLYEQYF. The CDR3 region has the DNA TGCGCCAGCAGCCCCGGGACAGGGCTATACGAGCAGTACTTC.

The V and J genes are TRBV2 and TRBJ2-7; 7 bases align to TRBD1. The trim removed 1 base at V and 6 bases at J, leaving 6 bases unmatched. From germline, CDR1 is SNHLY and CDR2 FYNNEI. The CDR3 covers 14 residues. CDR3 sequence: CASSEVLRGSEQYF. The DNA for the CDR3 is TGTGCCAGCAGTGAAGTCCTCAGGGGGAGCGAGCAGTACTTC.

In nucleotides, the CDR3 is TGTGCCAGCAACCCCGGGACAGAAGGGTCACCCCTCCACTTT. Encoded protein: CASNPGTEGSPLHF. The chain uses TRBV7-6 and TRBJ1-6, with 7 bases identical to TRBD1. J lost 10 bases, V lost 7 bases, and 10 bases had no gene match. Germline values: CDR1 SGHVS, CDR2 FNYEAQ. The CDR3 loop spans 14 amino acids.

This chain joins TRBV18 and TRBJ2-3; 10 bases match TRBD1. The J segment lost 1 base and the V segment lost 6 bases, leaving 10 bases of the junction unmatched. The CDR3 runs to 17 residues. Germline CDR1 reads KGHSH; CDR2 reads LQKENI. CDR3 in amino acids: CASSYTGTGVGTDTQYF. CDR3 in DNA: TGTGCCAGCTCCTACACCGGGACAGGGGTTGGCACAGATACGCAGTATTTT.